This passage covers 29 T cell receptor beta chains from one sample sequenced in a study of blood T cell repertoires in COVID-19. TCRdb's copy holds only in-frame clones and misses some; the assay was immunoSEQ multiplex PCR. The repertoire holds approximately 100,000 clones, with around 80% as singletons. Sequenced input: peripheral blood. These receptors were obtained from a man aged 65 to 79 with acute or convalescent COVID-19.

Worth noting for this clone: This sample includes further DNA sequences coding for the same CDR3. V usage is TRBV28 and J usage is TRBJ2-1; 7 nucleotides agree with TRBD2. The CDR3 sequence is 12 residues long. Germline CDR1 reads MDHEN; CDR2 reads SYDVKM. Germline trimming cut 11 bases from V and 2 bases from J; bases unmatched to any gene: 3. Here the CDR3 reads CAGAGAYNEQFF. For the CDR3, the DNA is TGTGCCGGGGCGGGGGCCTACAATGAGCAGTTCTTC.

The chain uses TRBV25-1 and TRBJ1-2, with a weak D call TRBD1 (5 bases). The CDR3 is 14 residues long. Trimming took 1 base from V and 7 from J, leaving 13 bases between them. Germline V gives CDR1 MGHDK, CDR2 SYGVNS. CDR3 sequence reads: CASSESGMARGYTF. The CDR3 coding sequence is TGTGCCAGCAGTGAATCAGGGATGGCACGTGGCTACACCTTC.

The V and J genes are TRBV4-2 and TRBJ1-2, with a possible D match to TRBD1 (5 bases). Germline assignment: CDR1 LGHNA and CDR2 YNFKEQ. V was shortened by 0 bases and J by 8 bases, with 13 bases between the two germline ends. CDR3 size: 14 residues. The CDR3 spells CASSQEGQETGYTF. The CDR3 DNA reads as TGTGCCAGCAGCCAAGAGGGGCAGGAGACGGGCTACACCTTC.

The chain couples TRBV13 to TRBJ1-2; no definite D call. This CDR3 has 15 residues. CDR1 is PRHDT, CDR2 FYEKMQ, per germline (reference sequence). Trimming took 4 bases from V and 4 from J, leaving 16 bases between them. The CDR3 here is CASSSGRGGFYGYTF. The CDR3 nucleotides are TGTGCCAGCAGCTCGGGTCGGGGAGGGTTCTATGGCTACACCTTC.

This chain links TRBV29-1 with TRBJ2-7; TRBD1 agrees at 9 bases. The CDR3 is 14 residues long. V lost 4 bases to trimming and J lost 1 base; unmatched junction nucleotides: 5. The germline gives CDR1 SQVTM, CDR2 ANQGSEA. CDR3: CSVVLGTGSYEQYF. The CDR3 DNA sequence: TGCAGCGTTGTCCTTGGGACAGGGTCCTACGAGCAGTACTTC.

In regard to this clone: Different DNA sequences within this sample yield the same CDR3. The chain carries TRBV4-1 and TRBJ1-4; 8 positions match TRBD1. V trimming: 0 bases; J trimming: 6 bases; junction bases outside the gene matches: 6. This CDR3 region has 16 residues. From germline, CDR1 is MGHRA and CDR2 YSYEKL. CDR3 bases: TGCGCCAGCAGCCAAGACCCCCCAGGGGGCTATGAAAAACTGTTTTTT. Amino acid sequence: CASSQDPPGGYEKLFF.

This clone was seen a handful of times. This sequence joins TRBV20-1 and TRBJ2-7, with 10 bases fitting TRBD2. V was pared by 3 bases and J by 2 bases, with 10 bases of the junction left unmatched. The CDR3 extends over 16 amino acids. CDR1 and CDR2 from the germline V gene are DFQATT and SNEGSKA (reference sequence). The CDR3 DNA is TGCAGTGCTAGTGCCCTCAGCGGGAGGGACCCCTACGAGCAGTACTTC. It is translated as CSASALSGRDPYEQYF.

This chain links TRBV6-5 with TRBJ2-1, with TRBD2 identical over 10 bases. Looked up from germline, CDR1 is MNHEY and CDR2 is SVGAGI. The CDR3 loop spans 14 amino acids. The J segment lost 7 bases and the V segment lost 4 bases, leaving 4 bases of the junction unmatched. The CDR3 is CASSSGLARNEQFF. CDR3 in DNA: TGTGCCAGCAGTTCGGGACTAGCGAGGAATGAGCAGTTCTTC.

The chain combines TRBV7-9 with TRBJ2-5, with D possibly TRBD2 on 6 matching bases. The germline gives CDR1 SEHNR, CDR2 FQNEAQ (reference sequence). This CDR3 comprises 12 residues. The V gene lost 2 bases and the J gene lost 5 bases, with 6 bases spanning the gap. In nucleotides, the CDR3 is TGTGCCAGCAGCTTAACTAGCGAGACCCAGTACTTC. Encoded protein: CASSLTSETQYF.

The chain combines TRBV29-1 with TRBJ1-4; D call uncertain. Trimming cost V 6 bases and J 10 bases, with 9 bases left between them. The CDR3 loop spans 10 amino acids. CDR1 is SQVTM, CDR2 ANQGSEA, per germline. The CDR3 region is CSVLEAKLFF. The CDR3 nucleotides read TGCAGCGTCCTAGAAGCAAAACTGTTTTTT.

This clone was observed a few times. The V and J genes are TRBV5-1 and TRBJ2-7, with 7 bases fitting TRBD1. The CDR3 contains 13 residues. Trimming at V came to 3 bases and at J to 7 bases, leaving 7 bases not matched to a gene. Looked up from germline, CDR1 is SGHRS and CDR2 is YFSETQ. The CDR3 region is CASSWDSLGEQYF. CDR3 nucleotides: TGCGCCAGCAGCTGGGACAGTTTGGGTGAGCAGTACTTC.

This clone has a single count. The CDR3 DNA sequence: TGTGCCACCAGCCCGTCACTAGCGGGAGTGCTCTATGAGCAGTTCTTC. Protein product: CATSPSLAGVLYEQFF. This chain links TRBV15 with TRBJ2-1; 11 bases map to TRBD2. CDR1 is LNHNV, CDR2 YYDKDF, per germline (reference sequence). The length of the CDR3 is 16 residues. V shed 5 bases and J 8 bases; nucleotides not matched to a gene: 11.

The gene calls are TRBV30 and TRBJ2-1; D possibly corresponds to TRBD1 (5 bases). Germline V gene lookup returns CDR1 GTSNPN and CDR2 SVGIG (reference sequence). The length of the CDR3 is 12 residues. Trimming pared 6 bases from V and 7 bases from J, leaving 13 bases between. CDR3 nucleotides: TGTGCCTGTCGTCGGCAGGGAAATGAGCAGTTCTTC. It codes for CACRRQGNEQFF.

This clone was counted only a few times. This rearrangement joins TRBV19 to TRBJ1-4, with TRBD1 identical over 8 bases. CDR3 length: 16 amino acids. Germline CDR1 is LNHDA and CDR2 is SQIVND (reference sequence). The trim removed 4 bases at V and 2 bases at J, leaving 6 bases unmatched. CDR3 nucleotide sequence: TGTGCCAGTAGTACAGGACAGGGAAGGACTAATGAAAAACTGTTTTTT. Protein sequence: CASSTGQGRTNEKLFF.

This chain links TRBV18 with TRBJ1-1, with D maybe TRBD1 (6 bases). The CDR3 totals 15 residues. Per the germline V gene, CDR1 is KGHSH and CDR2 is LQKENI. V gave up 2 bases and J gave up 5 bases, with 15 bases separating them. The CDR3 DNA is TGTGCCAGCTCACCATCTCAGGGGTGGAAAACTGAAGCTTTCTTT. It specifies CASSPSQGWKTEAFF.

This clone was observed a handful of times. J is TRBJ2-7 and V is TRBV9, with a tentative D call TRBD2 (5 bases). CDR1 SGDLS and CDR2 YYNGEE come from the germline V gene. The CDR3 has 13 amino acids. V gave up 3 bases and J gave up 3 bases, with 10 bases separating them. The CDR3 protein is CASSDYGDYEQYF. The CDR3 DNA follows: TGTGCCAGCAGCGACTACGGGGACTACGAGCAGTACTTC.

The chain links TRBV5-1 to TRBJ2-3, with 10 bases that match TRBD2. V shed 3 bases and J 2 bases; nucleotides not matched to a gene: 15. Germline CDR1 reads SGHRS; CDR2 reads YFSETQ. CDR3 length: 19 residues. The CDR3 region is CASSSRGLAAPAVTDTQYF. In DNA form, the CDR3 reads TGCGCCAGCAGCTCAAGAGGACTAGCGGCACCCGCCGTCACAGATACGCAGTATTTT.

CDR3 protein: CASSLGQGGYSNQPQHF. CDR3 bases: TGCGCCAGCAGCCTCGGACAGGGCGGGTATAGCAATCAGCCCCAGCATTTT. The chain joins TRBV5-1 to TRBJ1-5, with 8 bases fitting TRBD1. Germline trimming cut 4 bases from V and 0 bases from J; bases unmatched to any gene: 9. CDR3 length: 17 residues. Germline lookup yields CDR1 SGHRS and CDR2 YFSETQ.

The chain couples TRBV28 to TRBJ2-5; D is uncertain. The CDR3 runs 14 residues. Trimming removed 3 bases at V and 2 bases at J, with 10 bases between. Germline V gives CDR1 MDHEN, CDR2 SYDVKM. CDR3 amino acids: CASSFVSLQETQYF. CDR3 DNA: TGTGCCAGCAGTTTCGTCTCGTTACAAGAGACCCAGTACTTC. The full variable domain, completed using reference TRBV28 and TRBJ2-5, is DVKVTQSSRYLVKRTGEKVFLECVQDMDHENMFWYRQDPGLGLRLIYFSYDVKMKEKGDIPEGYSVSREKKERFSLILESASTNQTSMYLCASSFVSLQETQYFGPGTRLLVL.

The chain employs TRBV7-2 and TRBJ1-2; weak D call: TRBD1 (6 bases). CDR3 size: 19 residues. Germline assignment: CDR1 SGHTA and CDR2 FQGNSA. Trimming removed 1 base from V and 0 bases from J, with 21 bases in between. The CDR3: CASSLEAGDYPVANYGYTF. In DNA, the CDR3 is TGTGCCAGCAGCTTAGAGGCAGGGGACTATCCTGTAGCTAACTATGGCTACACCTTC.

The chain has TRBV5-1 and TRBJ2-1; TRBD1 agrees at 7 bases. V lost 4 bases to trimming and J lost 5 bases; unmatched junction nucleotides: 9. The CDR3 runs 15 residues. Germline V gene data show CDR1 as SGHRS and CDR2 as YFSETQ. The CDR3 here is CASSHDREFNNEQFF. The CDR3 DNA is TGCGCCAGCAGCCATGACAGGGAGTTTAACAATGAGCAGTTCTTC. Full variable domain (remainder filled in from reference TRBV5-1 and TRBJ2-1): KAGVTQTPRYLIKTRGQQVTLSCSPISGHRSVSWYQQTPGQGLQFLFEYFSETQRNKGNFPGRFSGRQFSNSRSEMNVSTLELGDSALYLCASSHDREFNNEQFFGPGTRLTVL.

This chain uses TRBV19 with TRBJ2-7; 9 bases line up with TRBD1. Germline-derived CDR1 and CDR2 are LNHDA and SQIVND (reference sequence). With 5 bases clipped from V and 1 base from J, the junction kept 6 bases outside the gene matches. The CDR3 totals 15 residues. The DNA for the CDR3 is TGTGCCAGTAGTTTAACCGGGACAGGGTCCTACGAGCAGTACTTC. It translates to CASSLTGTGSYEQYF.

The CDR3 reads CSVEGATGVTDTQYF. The CDR3 nucleotides are TGCAGCGTTGAAGGGGCGACAGGGGTAACAGATACGCAGTATTTT. V usage is TRBV29-1 and J usage is TRBJ2-3; 8 positions agree with TRBD1. The V gene's germline CDR1 is SQVTM and CDR2 ANQGSEA. The CDR3 length is 15 residues. V gave up 1 base and J gave up 3 bases; unmatched junction bases: 6.

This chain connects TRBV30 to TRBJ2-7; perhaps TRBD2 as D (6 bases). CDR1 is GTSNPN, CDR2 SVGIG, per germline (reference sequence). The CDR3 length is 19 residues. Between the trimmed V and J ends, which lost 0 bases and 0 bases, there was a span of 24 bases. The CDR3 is CAWSVLARLLTNFSYEQYF. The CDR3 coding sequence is TGTGCCTGGAGTGTACTAGCCCGCCTCCTTACAAATTTCTCCTACGAGCAGTACTTC.

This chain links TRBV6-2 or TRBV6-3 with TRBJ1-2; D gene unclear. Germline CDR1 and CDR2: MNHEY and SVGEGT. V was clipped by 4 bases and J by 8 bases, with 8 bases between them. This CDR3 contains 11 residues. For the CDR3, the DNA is TGTGCCAGCAGTTCCAGATCGGGCTACACCTTC. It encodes CASSSRSGYTF.

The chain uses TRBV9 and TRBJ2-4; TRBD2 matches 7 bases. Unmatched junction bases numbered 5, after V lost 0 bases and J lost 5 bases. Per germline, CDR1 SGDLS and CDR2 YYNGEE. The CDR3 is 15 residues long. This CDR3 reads CASSVGGRAENIQYF. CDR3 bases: TGTGCCAGCAGCGTAGGTGGGAGGGCCGAAAACATTCAGTACTTC. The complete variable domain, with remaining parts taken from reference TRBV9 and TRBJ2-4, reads DSGVTQTPKHLITATGQRVTLRCSPRSGDLSVYWYQQSLDQGLQFLIQYYNGEERAKGNILERFSAQQFPDLHSELNLSSLELGDSALYFCASSVGGRAENIQYFGAGTRLSVL.

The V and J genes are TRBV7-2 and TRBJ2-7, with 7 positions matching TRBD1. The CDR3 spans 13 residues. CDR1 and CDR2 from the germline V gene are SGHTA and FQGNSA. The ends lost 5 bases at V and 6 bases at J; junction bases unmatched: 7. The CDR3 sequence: CASSRDRFSEQYF. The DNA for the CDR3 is TGTGCCAGCAGCAGGGACAGATTTTCCGAGCAGTACTTC.

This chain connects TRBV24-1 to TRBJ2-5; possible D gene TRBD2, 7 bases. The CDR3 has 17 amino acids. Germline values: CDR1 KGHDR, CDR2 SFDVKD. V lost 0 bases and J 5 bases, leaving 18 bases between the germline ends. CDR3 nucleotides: TGTGCCACCAGTGATTTGAAGGCCCCGGGGGGCCAGGAGACCCAGTACTTC. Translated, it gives CATSDLKAPGGQETQYF.

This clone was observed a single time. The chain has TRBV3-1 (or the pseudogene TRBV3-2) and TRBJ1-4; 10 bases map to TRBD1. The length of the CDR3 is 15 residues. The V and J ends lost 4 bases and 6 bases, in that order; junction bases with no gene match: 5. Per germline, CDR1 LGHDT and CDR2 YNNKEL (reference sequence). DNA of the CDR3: TGTGCCAGCAGCCCCCGGGACAGGGGAGATGAAAAACTGTTTTTT. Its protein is CASSPRDRGDEKLFF.